This T cell receptor beta chain was captured in a study of CD8 T cells in ankylosing spondylitis. Making use of molecular barcodes, quantitative 5'-RACE generated TCR beta libraries. TCRdb processed the 5' RACE reads anew with MiXCR; each CDR3 protein has one entry. The profile shows 150,000 to 200,000 distinct CDR3 sequences, around 13% of them singletons. The CDR3 has 15 amino acids. CDR1 is LGHDT, CDR2 YNNKEL, per germline (reference sequence). V was clipped by 10 bases and J by 2 bases, with 20 bases between them. Whole-study results and caveats: The clones that were linked to disease were reported to be significantly enriched in matched synovial fluid samples from ankylosing spondylitis patients. Earlier studies detected some motif variants in reactive arthritis synovial fluid and blood.

A note on this clonotype: Its target is unknown. Given a much more abundant clone one base away, this may be a read error.

Sample: blood, either unsorted or a sorted T cell fraction (not recorded which). The sequence came from a female donor with ankylosing spondylitis or in good health (not recorded which). The chain links TRBV3-1 to TRBJ1-2; TRBD1 is a possible D gene (6 bases). CDR3 nucleotide sequence: TGTGCCAACAGATTCAGACAGGCAGCCAACTATGGCTACACCTTC. Residues: CANRFRQAANYGYTF.